The 27 T cell receptor beta chains below come from one sample, sequenced in a study of blood T cell repertoires in COVID-19. The table came from immunoSEQ multiplex PCR; TCRdb's copy has only in-frame clones and leaves some out. The sample records about 310,000 clones, 75% to 90% being singletons. Sample: PBMCs or T cells enriched from blood (not recorded which). These receptors all stem from a woman between 40 and 55 years old who had recovered from COVID-19.

This clone was observed once. The rearrangement joins TRBV27 to TRBJ1-5, with 7 bases fitting TRBD1. CDR1 and CDR2 (germline): MNHEY, SMNVEV (reference sequence). This CDR3 has 14 amino acids. Trimming at V came to 5 bases and at J to 4 bases, leaving 5 bases not matched to a gene. The DNA for the CDR3 is TGTGCCAGCAGTCTTCAACAGGGGAATCAGCCCCAGCATTTT. This gives the protein CASSLQQGNQPQHF.

The chain has TRBV7-9 and TRBJ2-3; D ambiguous. Germline loops: CDR1 SEHNR, CDR2 FQNEAQ (reference sequence). V gave up 4 bases and J gave up 7 bases, with 9 bases separating them. The CDR3 spans 12 residues. The CDR3 sequence is CASSSSVHTQYF. The CDR3 DNA sequence: TGTGCCAGCAGCTCGTCGGTTCATACGCAGTATTTT.

The chain has TRBV7-3 and TRBJ2-1, with 16 bases aligning to TRBD2. The length of the CDR3 is 18 residues. The germline V gene has CDR1 SGHTA and CDR2 FQGTGA. J gave up 7 bases and V 0 bases, and 6 bases lay outside the gene matches. CDR3 DNA sequence: TGTGCCAGCAGCTTAACGCCTGGGACTAGCGGGAGGGGGAATGAGCAGTTCTTC. Protein sequence: CASSLTPGTSGRGNEQFF. Full variable domain (rest looked up from reference TRBV7-3 and TRBJ2-1): GAGVSQTPSNKVTEKGKYVELRCDPISGHTALYWYRQSLGQGPEFLIYFQGTGAADDSGLPNDRFFAVRPEGSVSTLKIQRTERGDSAVYLCASSLTPGTSGRGNEQFFGPGTRLTVL.

The rearrangement joins TRBV24-1 to TRBJ2-6; D is possibly TRBD2 (6 bases). The CDR3 is 18 residues long. CDR1 is KGHDR, CDR2 SFDVKD, per germline. V shed 3 bases and J shed 4 bases, with 18 bases lying between them. CDR3 in DNA: TGTGCCACCAGTGATAAGGCCGCGGGGCTCGGAGGGGCCAACGTCCTGACTTTC. The encoded protein is CATSDKAAGLGGANVLTF.

This chain joins TRBV11-2 and TRBJ2-1, with D possibly TRBD1 on 6 matching bases. Germline loops: CDR1 SGHAT, CDR2 FQNNGV. V lost 5 bases and J lost 0, with 11 bases in between. The CDR3 consists of 15 residues. Here the CDR3 DNA reads TGTGCCAGCAGCCTTACAGGGAGCTCCTACAATGAGCAGTTCTTC. Translating gives CASSLTGSSYNEQFF.

The CDR3 DNA is TGTGCCTGGACCCCCCCAGGGAACGGGGCCAACGTCCTGACTTTC. It codes for CAWTPPGNGANVLTF. The chain couples TRBV30 to TRBJ2-6; tentative D call: TRBD1 (5 bases). V lost 4 bases and J 4 bases, leaving 14 bases between the germline ends. The CDR3 has 15 amino acids. Germline V gene sequence: CDR1 GTSNPN, CDR2 SVGIG (reference sequence).

The genes are TRBV10-3 and TRBJ2-1; 7 nucleotides agree with TRBD2. Germline V gives CDR1 ENHRY, CDR2 SYGVKD. Unmatched junction bases numbered 6, after V lost 7 bases and J lost 9 bases. The CDR3 sequence is 12 residues long. CDR3 residues: CAIKARESEQFF. The CDR3 coding sequence is TGTGCCATCAAGGCGCGGGAGAGTGAGCAGTTCTTC.

This clone has just a few counts. V usage is TRBV27 and J usage is TRBJ2-7; TRBD1 agrees at 10 bases. CDR1 and CDR2 from the germline V gene are MNHEY and SMNVEV (reference sequence). J was trimmed by 6 bases and V by 2 bases; bases with no gene match: 4. CDR3 length equals 14 residues. The CDR3 nucleotides read TGTGCCAGCAGTTTAGAGAGGACAGGGGGCGAGCAGTACTTC. Translating gives CASSLERTGGEQYF.

This rearrangement joins TRBV9 to TRBJ1-4, with 9 positions matching TRBD1. In germline, CDR1 is SGDLS, CDR2 YYNGEE. J gave up 5 bases and V 9 bases, and 11 bases lay outside the gene matches. The CDR3 length is 15 residues. CDR3 region: CATPPAGTGNEKLFF. The CDR3 DNA sequence: TGTGCCACCCCCCCGGCCGGGACAGGGAATGAAAAACTGTTTTTT.

The V call is TRBV7-9, the J call TRBJ2-7, with 8 positions matching TRBD1. Losses at the gene ends were 5 bases for V and 6 bases for J; bases not matched to a gene: 9. This CDR3 is 14 amino acids long. From germline, CDR1 is SEHNR and CDR2 FQNEAQ (reference sequence). DNA of the CDR3: TGTGCCAGCAGCCAGGACAGGGATGATCTCGAGCAGTACTTC. Translation: CASSQDRDDLEQYF.

The rearrangement links TRBV6-5 to TRBJ1-5; no firm D call. Trimming shortened V by 2 bases and J by 4 bases, and 6 bases separated the two germline ends. Germline values: CDR1 MNHEY, CDR2 SVGAGI. The CDR3 totals 13 residues. The CDR3 DNA is TGTGCCAGCAGTTACAGGAGGAATCAGCCCCAGCATTTT. Translating it yields CASSYRRNQPQHF.

The rearrangement links TRBV30 to TRBJ2-3, with 7 bases aligning to TRBD2. Germline assignment: CDR1 GTSNPN and CDR2 SVGIG (reference sequence). This CDR3 is built from 13 residues. With V trimmed by 4 bases and J by 4 bases, 5 bases remained unmatched. The CDR3 DNA follows: TGTGCCTGGACCCAGGGAGGGGCAGATACGCAGTATTTT. This sequence encodes CAWTQGGADTQYF.

V and J are TRBV19 and TRBJ2-4, with 8 bases matching TRBD1. The length of the CDR3 is 17 residues. Germline CDR1 and CDR2: LNHDA and SQIVND (reference sequence). J gave up 0 bases and V 3 bases, and 7 bases lay outside the gene matches. As DNA, the CDR3 is TGTGCCAGTAGTATTGGTCGACAGGGGTTAGCCAAAAACATTCAGTACTTC. It yields the protein CASSIGRQGLAKNIQYF.

J is TRBJ1-5 and V is TRBV28, with unresolved D. The germline V gene has CDR1 MDHEN and CDR2 SYDVKM. V lost 2 bases and J lost 3, with 11 bases in between. This CDR3 has 15 residues. The CDR3 sequence is CASSLQSRSNQPQHF. The CDR3 nucleotides read TGTGCCAGCAGTTTACAAAGTCGGTCCAATCAGCCCCAGCATTTT. The entire variable domain, with the rest obtained from reference TRBV28 and TRBJ1-5, is as follows: DVKVTQSSRYLVKRTGEKVFLECVQDMDHENMFWYRQDPGLGLRLIYFSYDVKMKEKGDIPEGYSVSREKKERFSLILESASTNQTSMYLCASSLQSRSNQPQHFGDGTRLSIL.

V and J are TRBV6-2 or TRBV6-3 and TRBJ2-1; 13 nucleotides line up with TRBD2. CDR3 length equals 15 residues. Trimming cost V 6 bases and J 8 bases; bases outside gene matches: 7. Germline V gene lookup returns CDR1 MNHEY and CDR2 SVGEGT. For the CDR3, the DNA is TGTGCCAGCAGCTCGGGACTAGCGGGGCTTCATGAGCAGTTCTTC. This gives the protein CASSSGLAGLHEQFF.

The rearrangement joins TRBV13 to TRBJ1-1, with 8 bases that match TRBD1. Losses at the gene ends were 4 bases for V and 6 bases for J; bases not matched to a gene: 10. This CDR3 is built from 15 residues. Germline values: CDR1 PRHDT, CDR2 FYEKMQ (reference sequence). The CDR3 protein is CASSSIGQGKSEAFF. The CDR3 DNA reads TGTGCCAGCAGCTCGATCGGACAGGGCAAATCTGAAGCTTTCTTT.

This clone was seen only once. The V gene is TRBV19, the J gene TRBJ1-3, with 7 bases aligning to TRBD1. This CDR3 spans 13 amino acids. CDR1 is LNHDA and CDR2 is SQIVND in the germline V gene (reference sequence). The V segment lost 6 bases and the J segment 4 bases; nucleotides outside the gene matches: 3. CDR3 residues: CASSPGQGNTIYF. The CDR3 coding sequence is TGTGCCAGTAGCCCGGGACAGGGAAACACCATATATTTT.

This clone appeared a single time. The DNA for the CDR3 is TGTGCCAGCAGCCAGGGGACAGGGAGAGGTGAAGCTTTCTTT. Encoded protein: CASSQGTGRGEAFF. The chain carries TRBV3-1 (or the pseudogene TRBV3-2) and TRBJ1-1; 9 bases fit TRBD1. Germline assignment: CDR1 LGHDT and CDR2 YNNKEL (reference sequence). The CDR3 length is 14 residues. After removal of 3 bases from V and 7 bases from J, the junction contained 6 bases not matched to a gene.

V usage is TRBV19 and J usage is TRBJ1-4; tentatively, D is TRBD1 (6 bases). The CDR3 sequence is 17 residues long. The germline gives CDR1 LNHDA, CDR2 SQIVND (reference sequence). V lost 9 bases and J lost 0, with 20 bases in between. The CDR3 DNA follows: TGTGCCAGCCTTGGGAGGGGGGGGTTTGCAACTAATGAAAAACTGTTTTTT. Its protein product is CASLGRGGFATNEKLFF. The whole variable domain, filled in from reference TRBV19 and TRBJ1-4, reads DGGITQSPKYLFRKEGQNVTLSCEQNLNHDAMYWYRQDPGQGLRLIYYSQIVNDFQKGDIAEGYSVSREKKESFPLTVTSAQKNPTAFYLCASLGRGGFATNEKLFFGSGTQLSVL.

This chain uses TRBV11-3 with TRBJ1-1, with a weak D call TRBD1 (6 bases). The CDR3 is 14 residues long. V gave up 5 bases and J gave up 0 bases, with 10 bases separating them. Germline V gene data show CDR1 as SGHNT and CDR2 as YENEEA. The CDR3 region is CASSTGLMNTEAFF. DNA for the CDR3: TGTGCCAGCAGCACAGGGTTAATGAACACTGAAGCTTTCTTT.

The chain carries TRBV20-1 and TRBJ2-1; D call uncertain. V was shortened by 3 bases and J by 9 bases, with 6 bases between the two germline ends. CDR1 is DFQATT, CDR2 SNEGSKA, per germline (reference sequence). This CDR3 has 10 amino acids. CDR3 DNA: TGCAGTGCTAGCCGAGGTGAGCAGTTCTTC. This codes for CSASRGEQFF.

V and J are TRBV28 and TRBJ1-2; TRBD1 agrees at 7 bases. V lost 5 bases, J lost 2 bases, and 8 bases stayed unmatched. The CDR3 runs to 15 residues. Germline CDR1 reads MDHEN; CDR2 reads SYDVKM. CDR3 region: CASSGTTTGNYGYTF. The CDR3 DNA follows: TGTGCCAGCAGTGGAACGACGACAGGGAACTATGGCTACACCTTC.

This chain uses TRBV15 with TRBJ2-1, with no clear D. V gave up 9 bases and J gave up 3 bases, with 9 bases separating them. CDR1 is LNHNV and CDR2 is YYDKDF in the germline V gene (reference sequence). The CDR3 is made up of 12 amino acids. Here the CDR3 DNA reads TGTGCCACTTCCCCTCTCTACAATGAGCAGTTCTTC. Translated: CATSPLYNEQFF.

The chain joins TRBV7-2 to TRBJ1-3; D gene uncertain. The CDR3 extends over 14 amino acids. Germline CDR1 and CDR2: SGHTA and FQGNSA. Trimming removed 5 bases from V and 2 bases from J, with 10 bases in between. CDR3 bases: TGTGCCAGCAGCCCCCAGGCAGCTGGAAACACCATATATTTT. Translating it yields CASSPQAAGNTIYF.

The chain recombines TRBV27 with TRBJ2-2; D is ambiguous. CDR3 length equals 14 residues. Trimming removed 3 bases at V and 3 bases at J, with 8 bases between. The germline gives CDR1 MNHEY, CDR2 SMNVEV (reference sequence). The CDR3 DNA reads TGTGCCAGCAGTTTCGGTCCTTACACCGGGGAGCTGTTTTTT. Translating gives CASSFGPYTGELFF.

This clone was counted a single time. The chain links TRBV3-1 (or the pseudogene TRBV3-2) to TRBJ2-7; the match to TRBD2 covers 9 bases. The CDR3 runs to 15 residues. Germline CDR1 and CDR2: LGHDT and YNNKEL (reference sequence). V lost 1 base, J lost 2 bases, and 3 bases stayed unmatched. The CDR3 sequence: CASSQVSGGTYEQYF. The CDR3 DNA is TGTGCCAGCAGCCAAGTGAGCGGGGGGACCTACGAGCAGTACTTC.

The chain carries TRBV4-2 and TRBJ1-2, with D unclear. Trimming cost V 0 bases and J 8 bases, with 10 bases left between them. Germline CDR1 and CDR2: LGHNA and YNFKEQ. This CDR3 is built from 13 residues. The CDR3 bases are TGTGCCAGCAGCCAAGATGTACAGAAAGGCTACACCTTC. Protein sequence: CASSQDVQKGYTF.